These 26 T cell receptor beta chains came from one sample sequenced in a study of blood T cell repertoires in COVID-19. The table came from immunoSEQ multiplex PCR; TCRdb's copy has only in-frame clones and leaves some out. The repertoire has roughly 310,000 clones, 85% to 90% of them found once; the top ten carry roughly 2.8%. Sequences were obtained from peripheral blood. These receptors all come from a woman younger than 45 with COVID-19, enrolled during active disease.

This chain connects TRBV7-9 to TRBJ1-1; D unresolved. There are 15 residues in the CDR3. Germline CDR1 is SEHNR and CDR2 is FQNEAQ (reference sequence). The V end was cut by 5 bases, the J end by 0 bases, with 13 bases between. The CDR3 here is CASSARGLLNTEAFF. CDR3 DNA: TGTGCCAGCAGCGCACGAGGACTGCTGAACACTGAAGCTTTCTTT. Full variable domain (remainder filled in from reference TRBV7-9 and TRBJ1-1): DTGVSQNPRHKITKRGQNVTFRCDPISEHNRLYWYRQTLGQGPEFLTYFQNEAQLEKSRLLSDRFSAERPKGSFSTLEIQRTEQGDSAMYLCASSARGLLNTEAFFGQGTRLTVV.

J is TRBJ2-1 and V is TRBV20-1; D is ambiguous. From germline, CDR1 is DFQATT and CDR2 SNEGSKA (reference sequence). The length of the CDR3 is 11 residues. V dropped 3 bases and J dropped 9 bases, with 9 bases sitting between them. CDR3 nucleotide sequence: TGCAGTGCTAGCCTAGAGAGTGAGCAGTTCTTC. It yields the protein CSASLESEQFF.

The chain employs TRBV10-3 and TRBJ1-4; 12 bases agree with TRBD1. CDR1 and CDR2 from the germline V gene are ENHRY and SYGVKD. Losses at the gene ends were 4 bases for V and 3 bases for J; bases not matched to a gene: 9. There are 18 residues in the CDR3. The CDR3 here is CAISASGTGGMANEKLFF. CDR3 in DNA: TGTGCCATCAGTGCTTCTGGGACAGGGGGCATGGCTAATGAAAAACTGTTTTTT.

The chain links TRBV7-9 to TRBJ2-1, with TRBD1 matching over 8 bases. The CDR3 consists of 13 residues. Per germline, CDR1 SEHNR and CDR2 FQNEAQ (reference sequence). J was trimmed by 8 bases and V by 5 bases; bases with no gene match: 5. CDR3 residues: CASSPTGGHEQFF. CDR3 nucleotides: TGTGCCAGCAGCCCAACAGGGGGGCATGAGCAGTTCTTC. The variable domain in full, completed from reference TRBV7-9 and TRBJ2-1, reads DTGVSQNPRHKITKRGQNVTFRCDPISEHNRLYWYRQTLGQGPEFLTYFQNEAQLEKSRLLSDRFSAERPKGSFSTLEIQRTEQGDSAMYLCASSPTGGHEQFFGPGTRLTVL.

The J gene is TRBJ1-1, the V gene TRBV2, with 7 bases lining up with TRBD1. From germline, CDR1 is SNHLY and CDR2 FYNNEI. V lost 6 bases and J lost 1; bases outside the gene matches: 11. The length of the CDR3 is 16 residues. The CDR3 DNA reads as TGTGCCAGCAGAATACGACGGGACAGTACGAACACTGAAGCTTTCTTT. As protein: CASRIRRDSTNTEAFF. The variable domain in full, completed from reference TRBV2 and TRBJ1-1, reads EPEVTQTPSHQVTQMGQEVILRCVPISNHLYFYWYRQILGQKVEFLVSFYNNEISEKSEIFDDQFSVERPDGSNFTLKIRSTKLEDSAMYFCASRIRRDSTNTEAFFGQGTRLTVV.

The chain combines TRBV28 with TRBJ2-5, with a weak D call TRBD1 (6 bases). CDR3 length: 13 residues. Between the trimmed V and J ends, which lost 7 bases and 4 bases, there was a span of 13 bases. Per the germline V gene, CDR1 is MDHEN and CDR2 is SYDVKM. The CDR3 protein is CASTYREGETQYF. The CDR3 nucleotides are TGTGCCAGCACTTACAGGGAAGGAGAGACCCAGTACTTC.

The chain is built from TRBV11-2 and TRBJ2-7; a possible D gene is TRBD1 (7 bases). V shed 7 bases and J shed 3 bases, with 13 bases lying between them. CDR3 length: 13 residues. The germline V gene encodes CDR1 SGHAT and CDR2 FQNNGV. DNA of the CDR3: TGTGCCAGCATGGGGCAGGGGGGCTACGAGCAGTACTTC. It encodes CASMGQGGYEQYF. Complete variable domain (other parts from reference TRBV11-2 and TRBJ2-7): EAGVAQSPRYKIIEKRQSVAFWCNPISGHATLYWYQQILGQGPKLLIQFQNNGVVDDSQLPKDRFSAERLKGVDSTLKIQPAKLEDSAVYLCASMGQGGYEQYFGPGTRLTVT.

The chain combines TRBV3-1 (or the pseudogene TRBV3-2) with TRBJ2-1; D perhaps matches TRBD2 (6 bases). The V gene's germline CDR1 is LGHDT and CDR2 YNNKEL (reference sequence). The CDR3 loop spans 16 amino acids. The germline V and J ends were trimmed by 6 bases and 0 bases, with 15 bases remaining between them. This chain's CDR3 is CASSSGAGSSYNEQFF. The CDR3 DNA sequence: TGTGCCAGCAGTTCAGGTGCGGGGAGCTCCTACAATGAGCAGTTCTTC.

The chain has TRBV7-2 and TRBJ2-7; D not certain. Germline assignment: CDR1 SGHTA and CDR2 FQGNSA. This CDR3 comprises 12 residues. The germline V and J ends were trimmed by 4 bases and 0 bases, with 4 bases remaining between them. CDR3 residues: CASSSRSYEQYF. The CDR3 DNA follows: TGTGCCAGCAGCTCCCGCTCCTACGAGCAGTACTTC.

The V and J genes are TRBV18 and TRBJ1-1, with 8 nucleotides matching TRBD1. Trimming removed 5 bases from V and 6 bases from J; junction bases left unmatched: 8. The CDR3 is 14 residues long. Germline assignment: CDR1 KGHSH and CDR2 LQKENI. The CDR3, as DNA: TGTGCCAGCTCAAACGGACAGGGCGGACCTGAAGCTTTCTTT. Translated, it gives CASSNGQGGPEAFF. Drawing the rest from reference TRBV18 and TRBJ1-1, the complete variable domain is NAGVMQNPRHLVRRRGQEARLRCSPMKGHSHVYWYRQLPEEGLKFMVYLQKENIIDESGMPKERFSAEFPKEGPSILRIQQVVRGDSAAYFCASSNGQGGPEAFFGQGTRLTVV.

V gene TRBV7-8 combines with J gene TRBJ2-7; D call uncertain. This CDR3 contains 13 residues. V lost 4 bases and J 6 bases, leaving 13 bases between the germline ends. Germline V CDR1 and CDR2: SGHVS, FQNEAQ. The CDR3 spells CASSSSRLLEQYF. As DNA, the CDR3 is TGTGCCAGCAGCTCCTCGAGGCTGCTCGAGCAGTACTTC.

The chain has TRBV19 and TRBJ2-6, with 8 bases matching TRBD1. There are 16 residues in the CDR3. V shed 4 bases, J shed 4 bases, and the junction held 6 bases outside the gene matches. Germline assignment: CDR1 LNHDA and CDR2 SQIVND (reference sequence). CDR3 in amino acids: CASSNPRGPGANVLTF. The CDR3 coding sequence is TGTGCCAGTAGTAATCCCAGGGGGCCAGGGGCCAACGTCCTGACTTTC.

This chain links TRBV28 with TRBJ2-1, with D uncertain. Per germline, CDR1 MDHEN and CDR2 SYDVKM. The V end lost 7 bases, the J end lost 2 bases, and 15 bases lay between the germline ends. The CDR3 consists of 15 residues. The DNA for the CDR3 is TGTGCCAGCACCCAGGTGGGTCCTGCCTACAATGAGCAGTTCTTC. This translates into CASTQVGPAYNEQFF.

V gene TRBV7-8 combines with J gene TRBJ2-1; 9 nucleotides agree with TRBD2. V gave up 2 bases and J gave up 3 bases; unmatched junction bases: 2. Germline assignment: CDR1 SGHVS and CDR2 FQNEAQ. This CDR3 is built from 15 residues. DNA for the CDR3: TGTGCCAGCAGCTTACTAGCGGGGTACTACAATGAGCAGTTCTTC. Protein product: CASSLLAGYYNEQFF.

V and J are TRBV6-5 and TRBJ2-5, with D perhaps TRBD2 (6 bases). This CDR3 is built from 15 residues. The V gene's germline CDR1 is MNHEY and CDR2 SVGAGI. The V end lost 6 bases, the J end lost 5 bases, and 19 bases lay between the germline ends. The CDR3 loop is CASSSSGGGGETQYF. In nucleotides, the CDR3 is TGTGCCAGCAGCTCCTCCGGCGGTGGAGGGGAGACCCAGTACTTC.

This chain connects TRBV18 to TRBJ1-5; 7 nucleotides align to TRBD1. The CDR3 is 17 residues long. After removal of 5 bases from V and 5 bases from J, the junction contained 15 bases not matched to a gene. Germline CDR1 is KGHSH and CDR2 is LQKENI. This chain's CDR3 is CASSMTSRDREDQPQHF. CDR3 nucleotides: TGTGCCAGCTCAATGACGAGCCGCGACAGGGAGGATCAGCCCCAGCATTTT.

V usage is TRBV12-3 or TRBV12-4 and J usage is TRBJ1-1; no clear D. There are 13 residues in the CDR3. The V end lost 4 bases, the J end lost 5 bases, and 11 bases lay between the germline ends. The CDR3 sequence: CASSSGLWTEAFF. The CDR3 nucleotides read TGTGCCAGCAGTTCGGGTCTTTGGACTGAAGCTTTCTTT.

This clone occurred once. The CDR3 DNA sequence: TGTGCCAGCAGCTTAGTCCTCGGGTTTTCTTACAATGAGCAGTTCTTC. Its protein is CASSLVLGFSYNEQFF. V usage is TRBV7-2 and J usage is TRBJ2-1; D is undetermined. V shed 1 base and J shed 4 bases, with 14 bases lying between them. The germline V gene has CDR1 SGHTA and CDR2 FQGNSA. CDR3 size: 16 residues.

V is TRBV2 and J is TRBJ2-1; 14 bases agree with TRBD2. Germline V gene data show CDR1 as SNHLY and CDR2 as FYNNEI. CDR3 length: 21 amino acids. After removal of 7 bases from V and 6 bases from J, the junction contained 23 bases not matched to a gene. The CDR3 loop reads CASNPSRLAGGPGSRGNEQFF. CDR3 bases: TGTGCCAGCAACCCATCCAGACTAGCGGGAGGGCCCGGGTCCCGGGGCAATGAGCAGTTCTTC.

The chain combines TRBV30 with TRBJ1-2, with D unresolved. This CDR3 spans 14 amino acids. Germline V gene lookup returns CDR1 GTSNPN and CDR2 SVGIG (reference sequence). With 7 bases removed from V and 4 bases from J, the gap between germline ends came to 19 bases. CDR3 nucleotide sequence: TGTGCCTTTCTTGAGTTCCGGACTTCCTATGGCTACACCTTC. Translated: CAFLEFRTSYGYTF.

CDR3 sequence (DNA): TGTGCCAGCAGCCCGGACTCGGTGGGATACGAGCAGTACTTC. Translating it yields CASSPDSVGYEQYF. The chain couples TRBV5-5 to TRBJ2-7; a weak D match, TRBD2 (5 bases). CDR3 length: 14 residues. Germline CDR1 SGHKS, CDR2 YYEKEE (reference sequence). Trimming took off 4 bases at V and 4 bases at J, with 15 bases between the two ends. Full variable domain (rest looked up from reference TRBV5-5 and TRBJ2-7): DAGVTQSPTHLIKTRGQQVTLRCSPISGHKSVSWYQQVLGQGPQFIFQYYEKEERGRGNFPDRFSARQFPNYSSELNVNALLLGDSALYLCASSPDSVGYEQYFGPGTRLTVT.

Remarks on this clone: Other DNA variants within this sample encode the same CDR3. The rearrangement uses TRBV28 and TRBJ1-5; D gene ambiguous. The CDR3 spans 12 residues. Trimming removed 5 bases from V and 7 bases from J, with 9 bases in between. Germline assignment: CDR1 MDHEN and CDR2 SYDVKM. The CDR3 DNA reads TGTGCCAGCAGTCCCCCGGGGCAGCCCCAGCATTTT. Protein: CASSPPGQPQHF.

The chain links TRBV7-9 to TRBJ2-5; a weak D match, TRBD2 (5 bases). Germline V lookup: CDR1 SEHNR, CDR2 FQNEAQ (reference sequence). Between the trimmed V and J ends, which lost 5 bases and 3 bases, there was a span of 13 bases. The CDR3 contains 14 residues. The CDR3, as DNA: TGTGCCAGCAGCATAACCGGGGAGAAAGAGACCCAGTACTTC. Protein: CASSITGEKETQYF.

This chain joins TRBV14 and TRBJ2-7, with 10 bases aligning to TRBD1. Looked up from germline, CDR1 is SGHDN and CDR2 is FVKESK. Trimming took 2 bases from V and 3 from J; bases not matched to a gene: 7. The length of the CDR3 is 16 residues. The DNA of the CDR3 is TGTGCCAGCAGCCAACTACCGGGACAGGGGAACTACGAGCAGTACTTC. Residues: CASSQLPGQGNYEQYF.

CDR3 loop: CATSRTTTGELFF. DNA of the CDR3: TGTGCCACCAGTCGAACAACCACCGGGGAGCTGTTTTTT. The J gene is TRBJ2-2, the V gene TRBV24-1; D not certain. CDR3 size: 13 residues. Per the germline V gene, CDR1 is KGHDR and CDR2 is SFDVKD. V lost 6 bases and J lost 4, with 8 bases in between.

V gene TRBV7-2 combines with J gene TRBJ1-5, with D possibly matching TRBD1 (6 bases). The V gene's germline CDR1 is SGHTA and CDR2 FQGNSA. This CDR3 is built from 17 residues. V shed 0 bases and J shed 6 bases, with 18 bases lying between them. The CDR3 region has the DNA TGTGCCAGCAGCTTAGCGACGATACAGGGAGGGGGTCAGCCCCAGCATTTT. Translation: CASSLATIQGGGQPQHF.